This TCR beta chain originates from a study of blood T cell repertoires in COVID-19. Germline lookup yields CDR1 MDHEN and CDR2 SYDVKM. The CDR3 runs to 13 residues. V was pared by 6 bases and J by 1 base, with 6 bases between. The table came from immunoSEQ multiplex PCR; TCRdb's copy has only in-frame clones and leaves some out. Here the sample spans 65,000 to 70,000 clones, about three quarters being singletons. The material sequenced was peripheral blood. The sequence was collected from a human donor in a cohort sampled during active COVID-19. The chain has TRBV28 and TRBJ2-2; D is perhaps TRBD1 (6 bases). CDR3 protein: CASRGGNTGELFF. The CDR3, as DNA: TGTGCCAGCAGAGGGGGGAACACCGGGGAGCTGTTTTTT. Drawing the rest from reference TRBV28 and TRBJ2-2, the complete variable domain is DVKVTQSSRYLVKRTGEKVFLECVQDMDHENMFWYRQDPGLGLRLIYFSYDVKMKEKGDIPEGYSVSREKKERFSLILESASTNQTSMYLCASRGGNTGELFFGEGSRLTVL.